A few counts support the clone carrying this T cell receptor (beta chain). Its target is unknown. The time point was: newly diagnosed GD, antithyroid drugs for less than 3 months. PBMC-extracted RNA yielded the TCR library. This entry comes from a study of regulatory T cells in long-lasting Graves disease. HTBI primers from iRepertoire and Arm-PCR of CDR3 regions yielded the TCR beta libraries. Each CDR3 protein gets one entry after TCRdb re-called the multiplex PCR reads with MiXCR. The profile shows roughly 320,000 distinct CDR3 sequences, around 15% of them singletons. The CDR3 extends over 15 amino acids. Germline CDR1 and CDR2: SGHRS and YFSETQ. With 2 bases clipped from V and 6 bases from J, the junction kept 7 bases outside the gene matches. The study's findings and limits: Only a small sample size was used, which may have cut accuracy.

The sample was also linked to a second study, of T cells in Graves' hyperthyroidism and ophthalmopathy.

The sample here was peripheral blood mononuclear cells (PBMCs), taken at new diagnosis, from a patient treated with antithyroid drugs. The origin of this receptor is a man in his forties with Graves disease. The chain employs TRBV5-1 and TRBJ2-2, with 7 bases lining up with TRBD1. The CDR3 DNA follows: TGCGCCAGCAGCTTTGCGACAGGGCGGGCCGGGGAGCTGTTTTTT. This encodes CASSFATGRAGELFF.